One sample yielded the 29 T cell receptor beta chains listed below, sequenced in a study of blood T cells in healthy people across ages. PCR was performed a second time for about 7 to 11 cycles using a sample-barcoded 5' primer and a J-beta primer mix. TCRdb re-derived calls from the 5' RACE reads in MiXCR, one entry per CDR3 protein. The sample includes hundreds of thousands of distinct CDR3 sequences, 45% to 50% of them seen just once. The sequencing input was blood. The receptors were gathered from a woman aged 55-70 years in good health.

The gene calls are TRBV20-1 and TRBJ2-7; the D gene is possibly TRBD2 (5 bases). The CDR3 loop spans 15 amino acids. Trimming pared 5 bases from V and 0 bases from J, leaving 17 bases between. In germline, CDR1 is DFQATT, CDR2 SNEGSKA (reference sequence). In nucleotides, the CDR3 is TGCAGTGCTCCAGTCCCCAGCAGCGGCTCCTACGAGCAGTACTTC. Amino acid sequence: CSAPVPSSGSYEQYF.

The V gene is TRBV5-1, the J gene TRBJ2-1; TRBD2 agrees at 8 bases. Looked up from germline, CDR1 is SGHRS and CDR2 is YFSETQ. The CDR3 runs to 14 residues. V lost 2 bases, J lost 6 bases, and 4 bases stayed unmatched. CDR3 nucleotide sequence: TGCGCCAGCAGCTTAGAACTAGCGGCCAATGAGCAGTTCTTC. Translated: CASSLELAANEQFF.

CDR3: CASSRDRTDYTF. In DNA form, the CDR3 reads TGTGCCAGTTCCCGGGACAGGACGGACTACACCTTC. The V call is TRBV19, the J call TRBJ1-2, with TRBD1 matching 8 bases. CDR1 and CDR2 (germline): LNHDA, SQIVND (reference sequence). The CDR3 is 12 amino acids. V shed 8 bases, J shed 10 bases, and the junction held 9 bases outside the gene matches.

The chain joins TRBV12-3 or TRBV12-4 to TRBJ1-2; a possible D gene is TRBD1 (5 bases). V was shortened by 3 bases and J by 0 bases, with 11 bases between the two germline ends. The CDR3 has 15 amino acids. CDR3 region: CASSFRALANYGYTF. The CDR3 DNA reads TGTGCCAGCAGTTTCAGGGCCCTAGCTAACTATGGCTACACCTTC.

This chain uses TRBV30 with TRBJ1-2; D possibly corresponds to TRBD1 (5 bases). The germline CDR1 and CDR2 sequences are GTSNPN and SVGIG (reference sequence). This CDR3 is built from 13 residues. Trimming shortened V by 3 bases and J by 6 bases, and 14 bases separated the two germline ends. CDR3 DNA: TGTGCCTGGAGACAGGTACAGAAGGATGGCTACACCTTC. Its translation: CAWRQVQKDGYTF.

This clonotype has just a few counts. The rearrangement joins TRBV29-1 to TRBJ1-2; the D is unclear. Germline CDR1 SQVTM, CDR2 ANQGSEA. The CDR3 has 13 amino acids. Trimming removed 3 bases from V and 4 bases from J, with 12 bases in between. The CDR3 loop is CSVDGQLGYGYTF. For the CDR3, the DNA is TGCAGCGTTGACGGGCAGCTGGGCTATGGCTACACCTTC.

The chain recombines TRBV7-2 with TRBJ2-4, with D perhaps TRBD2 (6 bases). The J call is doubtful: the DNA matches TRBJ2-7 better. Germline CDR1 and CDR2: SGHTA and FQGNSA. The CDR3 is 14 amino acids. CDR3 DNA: TGTGCCAGCAGCTTAAGGCGGGGCCCCTACGAGCAGTACTTC. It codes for CASSLRRGPYEQYF.

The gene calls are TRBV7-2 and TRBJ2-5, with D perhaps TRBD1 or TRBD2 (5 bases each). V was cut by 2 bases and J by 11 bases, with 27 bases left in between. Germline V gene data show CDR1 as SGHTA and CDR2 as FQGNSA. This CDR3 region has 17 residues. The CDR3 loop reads CASSLSGGAGSPYDQYF. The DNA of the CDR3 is TGTGCCAGCAGCTTATCGGGTGGGGCAGGGAGCCCCTACGATCAGTACTTC. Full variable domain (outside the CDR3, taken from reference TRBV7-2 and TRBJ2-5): GAGVSQSPSNKVTEKGKDVELRCDPISGHTALYWYRQSLGQGLEFLIYFQGNSAPDKSGLPSDRFSAERTGGSVSTLTIQRTQQEDSAVYLCASSLSGGAGSPYDQYFGPGTRLLVL.

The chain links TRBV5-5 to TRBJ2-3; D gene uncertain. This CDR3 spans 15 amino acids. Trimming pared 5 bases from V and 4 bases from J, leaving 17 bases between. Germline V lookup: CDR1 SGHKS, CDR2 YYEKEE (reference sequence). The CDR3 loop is CASSPLASLPDTQYF. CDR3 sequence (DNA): TGTGCCAGCAGTCCGCTCGCTTCCCTCCCAGATACGCAGTATTTT.

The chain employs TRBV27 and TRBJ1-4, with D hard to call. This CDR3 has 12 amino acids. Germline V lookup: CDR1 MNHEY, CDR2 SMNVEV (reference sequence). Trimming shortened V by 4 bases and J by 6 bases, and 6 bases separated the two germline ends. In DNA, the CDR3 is TGTGCCAGCAGTTCCGGGTATGAAAAACTGTTTTTT. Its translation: CASSSGYEKLFF. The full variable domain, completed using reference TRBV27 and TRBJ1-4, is EAQVTQNPRYLITVTGKKLTVTCSQNMNHEYMSWYRQDPGLGLRQIYYSMNVEVTDKGDVPEGYKVSRKEKRNFPLILESPSPNQTSLYFCASSSGYEKLFFGSGTQLSVL.

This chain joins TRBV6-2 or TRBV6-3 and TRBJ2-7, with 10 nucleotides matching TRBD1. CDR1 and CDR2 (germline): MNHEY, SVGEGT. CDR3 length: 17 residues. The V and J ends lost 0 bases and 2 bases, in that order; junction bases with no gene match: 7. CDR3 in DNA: TGTGCCAGCAGTTACTCGGGGGACAGGGGTTCAGCCTACGAGCAGTACTTC. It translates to CASSYSGDRGSAYEQYF.

CDR3 DNA sequence: TGTGCCAGCGTCAACAGGATGTCCTACGAGCAGTACTTC. The encoded protein is CASVNRMSYEQYF. V gene TRBV27 combines with J gene TRBJ2-7; a possible D gene is TRBD1 (5 bases). CDR1 is MNHEY, CDR2 SMNVEV, per germline (reference sequence). The V end lost 8 bases, the J end lost 1 base, and 12 bases lay between the germline ends. The CDR3 spans 13 residues.

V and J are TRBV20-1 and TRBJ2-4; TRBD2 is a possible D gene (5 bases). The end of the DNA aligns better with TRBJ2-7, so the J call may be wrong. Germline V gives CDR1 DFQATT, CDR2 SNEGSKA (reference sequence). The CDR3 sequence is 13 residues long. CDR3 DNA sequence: TGCAGTGCAGCGGAGCCGACCTTCTACGAGCAGTACTTC. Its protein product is CSAAEPTFYEQYF.

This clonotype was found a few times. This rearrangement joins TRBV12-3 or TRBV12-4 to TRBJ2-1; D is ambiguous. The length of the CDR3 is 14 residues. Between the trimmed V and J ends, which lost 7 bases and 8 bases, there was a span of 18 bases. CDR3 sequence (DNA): TGTGCCAGCAACCCCGGACGTCCGGGCTATGAGCAGTTCTTC. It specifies CASNPGRPGYEQFF.

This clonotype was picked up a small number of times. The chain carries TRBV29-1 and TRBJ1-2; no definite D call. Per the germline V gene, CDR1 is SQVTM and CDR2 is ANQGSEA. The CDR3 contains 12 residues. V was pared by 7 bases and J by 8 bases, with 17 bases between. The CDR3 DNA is TGCAGCGCTCGGGCCACCTCACGGGGCTACACCTTC. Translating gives CSARATSRGYTF.

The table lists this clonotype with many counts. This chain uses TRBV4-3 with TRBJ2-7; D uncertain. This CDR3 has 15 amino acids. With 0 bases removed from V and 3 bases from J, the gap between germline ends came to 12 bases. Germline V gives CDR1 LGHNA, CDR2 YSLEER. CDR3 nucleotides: TGCGCCAGCAGCCAAGAAGTGGATCCTTACTACGAGCAGTACTTC. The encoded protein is CASSQEVDPYYEQYF.

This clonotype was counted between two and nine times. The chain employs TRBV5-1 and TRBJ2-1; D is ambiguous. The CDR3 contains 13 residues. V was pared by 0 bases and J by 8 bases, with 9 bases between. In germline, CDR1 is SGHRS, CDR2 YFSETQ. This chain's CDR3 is CASSLDAGDEQFF. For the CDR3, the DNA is TGCGCCAGCAGCTTGGACGCAGGTGATGAGCAGTTCTTC.

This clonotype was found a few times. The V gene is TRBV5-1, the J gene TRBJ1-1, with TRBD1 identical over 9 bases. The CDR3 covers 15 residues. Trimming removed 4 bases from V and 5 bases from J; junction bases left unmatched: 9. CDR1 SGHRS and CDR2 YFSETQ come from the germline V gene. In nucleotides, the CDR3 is TGCGCCAGCAGCCAGAGGACAGGGGACGGGACTGAAGCTTTCTTT. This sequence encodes CASSQRTGDGTEAFF.

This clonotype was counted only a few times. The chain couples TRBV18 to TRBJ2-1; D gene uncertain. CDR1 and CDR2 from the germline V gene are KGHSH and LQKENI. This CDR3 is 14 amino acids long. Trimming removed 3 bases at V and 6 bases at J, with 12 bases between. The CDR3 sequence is CASSPPTNTNEQFF. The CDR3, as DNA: TGTGCCAGCTCACCGCCGACAAACACCAATGAGCAGTTCTTC.

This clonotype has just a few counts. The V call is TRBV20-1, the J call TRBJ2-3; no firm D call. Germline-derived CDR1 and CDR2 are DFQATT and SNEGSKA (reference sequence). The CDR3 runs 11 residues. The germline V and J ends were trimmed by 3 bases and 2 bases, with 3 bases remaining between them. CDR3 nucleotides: TGCAGTGCTAGCGTCACAGATACGCAGTATTTT. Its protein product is CSASVTDTQYF.

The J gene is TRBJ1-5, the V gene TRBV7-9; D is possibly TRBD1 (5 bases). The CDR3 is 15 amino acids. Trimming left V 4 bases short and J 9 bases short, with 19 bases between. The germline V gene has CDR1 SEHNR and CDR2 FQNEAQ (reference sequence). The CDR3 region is CASSSETAPDRPQHF. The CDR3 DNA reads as TGTGCCAGCAGCTCAGAGACAGCTCCGGATCGGCCCCAGCATTTT.

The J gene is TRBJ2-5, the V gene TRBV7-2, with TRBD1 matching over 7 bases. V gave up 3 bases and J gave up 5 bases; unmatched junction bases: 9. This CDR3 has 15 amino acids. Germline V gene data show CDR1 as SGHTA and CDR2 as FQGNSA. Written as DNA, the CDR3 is TGTGCCAGCAGCTTGGCCACAGGGGTTTACGAGACCCAGTACTTC. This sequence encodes CASSLATGVYETQYF.

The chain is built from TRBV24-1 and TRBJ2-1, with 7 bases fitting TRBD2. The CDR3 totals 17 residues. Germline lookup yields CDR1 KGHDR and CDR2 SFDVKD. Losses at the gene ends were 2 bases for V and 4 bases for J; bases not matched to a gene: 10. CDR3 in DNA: TGTGCCACCAGTGATTCCTCAACTAGCGAACCATACAATGAGCAGTTCTTC. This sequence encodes CATSDSSTSEPYNEQFF.

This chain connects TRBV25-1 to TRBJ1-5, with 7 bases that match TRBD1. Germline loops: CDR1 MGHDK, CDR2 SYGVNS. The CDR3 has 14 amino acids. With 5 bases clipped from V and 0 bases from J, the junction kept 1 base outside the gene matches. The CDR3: CASSPGGSNQPQHF. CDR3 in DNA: TGTGCCAGCAGTCCAGGGGGTAGCAATCAGCCCCAGCATTTT.

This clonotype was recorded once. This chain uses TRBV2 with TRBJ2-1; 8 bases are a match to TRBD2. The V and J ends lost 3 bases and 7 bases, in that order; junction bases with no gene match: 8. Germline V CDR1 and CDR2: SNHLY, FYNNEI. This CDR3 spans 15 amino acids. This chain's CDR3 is CASSESPSGSNEQFF. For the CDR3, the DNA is TGTGCCAGCAGTGAGAGCCCTAGCGGGTCGAATGAGCAGTTCTTC.

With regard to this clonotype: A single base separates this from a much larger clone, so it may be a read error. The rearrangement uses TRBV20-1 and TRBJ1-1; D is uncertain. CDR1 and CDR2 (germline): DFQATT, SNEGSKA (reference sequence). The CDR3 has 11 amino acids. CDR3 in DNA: TGCAGTGCCGAGAGGAACACTGAAGCTCTCTTT. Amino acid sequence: CSAERNTEALF.

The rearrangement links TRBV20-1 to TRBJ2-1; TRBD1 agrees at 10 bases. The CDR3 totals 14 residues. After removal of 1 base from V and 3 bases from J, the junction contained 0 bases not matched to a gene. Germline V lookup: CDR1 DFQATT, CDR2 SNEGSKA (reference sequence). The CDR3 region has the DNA TGCAGTGCTAGAGGGACAGGGGGCTACAATGAGCAGTTCTTC. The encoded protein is CSARGTGGYNEQFF.

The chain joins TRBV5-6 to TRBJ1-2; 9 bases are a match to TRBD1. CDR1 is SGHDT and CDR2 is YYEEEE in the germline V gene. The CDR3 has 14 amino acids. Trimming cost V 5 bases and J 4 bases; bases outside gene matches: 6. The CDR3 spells CASSLKDRGYGYTF. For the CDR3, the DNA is TGTGCCAGCAGTCTTAAGGACAGGGGCTATGGCTACACCTTC.

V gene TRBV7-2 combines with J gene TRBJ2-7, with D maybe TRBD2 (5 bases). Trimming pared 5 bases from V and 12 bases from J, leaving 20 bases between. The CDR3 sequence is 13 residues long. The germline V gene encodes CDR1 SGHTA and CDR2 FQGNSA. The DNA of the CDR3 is TGTGCCAGCAGCCAGCGGACGGATATAACGGGGTACTTC. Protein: CASSQRTDITGYF.